Listed below are T cell receptor beta chains from one sample, sequenced in a study of T cell responses to AZD1222 COVID-19 vaccine. Profiled with immunoSEQ multiplex PCR; TCRdb holds only in-frame clones, not every one. The table has about 130,000 clones, roughly 85% seen once. The material was peripheral blood, obtained on day 0 of AZD1222 vaccination. The receptors come from an adult in good health. CDR3s include the opening cysteine and the closing phenylalanine or tryptophan. A D gene is named only where the DNA matches it firmly. Only some rows state a clone size, as once, few, many or a class for expanded clones.

d_call clone_size j_call v_call cdr3_aa cdr3_nt
NA NA TRBJ1-2 TRBV4-3 CASSQGGANYGYTF TGCGCCAGCAGCCAAGGGGGAGCTAACTATGGCTACACCTTC
NA NA TRBJ1-2 TRBV15 CATSRDLGRGYTF TGTGCCACCAGCAGAGATCTTGGCCGGGGCTACACCTTC
NA NA TRBJ2-7 TRBV5-1 CASSLVAAASEQYF TGCGCCAGCAGCTTGGTTGCGGCGGCCTCTGAGCAGTACTTC
TRBD2 NA TRBJ2-5 TRBV7-7 CASSLGGSGGTQETQYF TGTGCTAGCAGCTTAGGGGGTAGCGGGGGGACCCAAGAGACCCAGTACTTC
TRBD1 NA TRBJ2-1 TRBV19 CASSPHTGTGNEQFF TGTGCCAGTAGTCCCCACACCGGGACAGGCAATGAGCAGTTCTTC
TRBD2 NA TRBJ2-7 TRBV28 CASSFPTSGRAHEQYF TGTGCCAGCAGTTTCCCCACGAGCGGGAGGGCGCACGAGCAGTACTTC
NA NA TRBJ1-2 TRBV24-1 CATWGRPWQCYTF TGTGCCACATGGGGCAGGCCTTGGCAGTGCTACACCTTC
NA once TRBJ2-7 TRBV19 CASTPGDSSYEQYF TGTGCCAGTACCCCGGGGGACAGCTCCTACGAGCAGTACTTC
NA NA TRBJ1-5 TRBV9 CASSVTGNNQPQHF TGTGCCAGCAGCGTAACAGGGAACAATCAGCCCCAGCATTTT
TRBD1 once TRBJ1-2 TRBV12-3/TRBV12-4 CASSQRDRLGYTF TGTGCCAGCAGTCAACGGGACAGGCTGGGCTACACCTTC
NA once TRBJ1-4 TRBV9 CASSGGPATNEKLFF TGTGCCAGCAGCGGGGGGCCGGCAACTAATGAAAAACTGTTTTTT
NA NA TRBJ1-1 TRBV5-1 CASSRGGVTEAFF TGCGCCAGCAGCCGAGGCGGGGTTACTGAAGCTTTCTTT
NA NA TRBJ1-1 TRBV5-1 CASSFGQGGNTEAFF TGCGCCAGCAGCTTTGGTCAGGGAGGGAACACTGAAGCTTTCTTT
NA NA TRBJ1-5 TRBV7-8 CASSFQGNSNQPQHF TGTGCCAGCAGCTTCCAGGGGAATAGCAATCAGCCCCAGCATTTT
NA NA TRBJ1-1 TRBV5-1 CASSWGGSAPEAFF TGCGCCAGCAGCTGGGGGGGGTCTGCCCCTGAAGCTTTCTTT
NA NA TRBJ2-5 TRBV3-1/TRBV3-2 CASSQDQSRQETQYF TGTGCCAGCAGCCAAGACCAGTCACGACAAGAGACCCAGTACTTC
TRBD1 few TRBJ1-2 TRBV28 CASTLGQARRGGGYTF TGTGCCAGCACTCTTGGACAGGCCCGACGAGGGGGTGGCTACACCTTC
TRBD2 NA TRBJ2-1 TRBV6-4 CASSGREGHNEQFF TGTGCCAGCAGTGGGCGGGAGGGGCACAATGAGCAGTTCTTC
NA NA TRBJ1-4 TRBV7-2 CASSFGPNEKLFF TGTGCCAGCAGCTTCGGACCGAATGAAAAACTGTTTTTT
NA few TRBJ2-1 TRBV10-3 CAISARDFGNEQFF TGTGCCATCAGCGCACGGGACTTTGGCAATGAGCAGTTCTTC
TRBD1 NA TRBJ1-6 TRBV24-1 CATSEGTGVNSPLHF TGTGCCACCAGTGAAGGGACAGGAGTTAATTCACCCCTCCACTTT
TRBD1 NA TRBJ1-4 TRBV7-9 CASSQTGTGEKLFF TGTGCCAGCAGCCAGACAGGGACGGGCGAAAAACTGTTTTTT
NA NA TRBJ1-3 TRBV5-1 CASSLFGGRESGNTIYF TGCGCCAGCAGCTTGTTTGGGGGGCGAGAATCTGGAAACACCATATATTTT
NA NA TRBJ2-5 TRBV3-1/TRBV3-2 CASSLSGTQETQYF TGTGCCAGCAGCCTCTCCGGGACGCAAGAGACCCAGTACTTC
NA NA TRBJ2-2 TRBV12-5 CASGTIPGELFF TGTGCTAGTGGCACGATACCCGGGGAGCTGTTTTTT
TRBD1 NA TRBJ2-5 TRBV18 CASSPRQGPQETQYF TGTGCCAGCTCACCCCGACAGGGGCCTCAAGAGACCCAGTACTTC
NA NA TRBJ1-3 TRBV18 CASSPNGSGNTIYF TGTGCCAGCTCACCAAACGGCTCTGGAAACACCATATATTTT
TRBD2 NA TRBJ2-7 TRBV18 CASSPESSGPYEQYF TGTGCCAGCTCACCAGAGTCTAGCGGTCCTTACGAGCAGTACTTC
NA NA TRBJ1-6 TRBV18 CASSPNSKRDSPLHF TGTGCCAGCTCACCAAACTCAAAGAGGGATTCACCCCTCCACTTT
NA NA TRBJ1-2 TRBV6-6 CASSYFNPGVYGYTF TGTGCCAGCAGTTACTTTAACCCAGGGGTCTATGGCTACACCTTC
TRBD2 NA TRBJ2-7 TRBV19 CASSIRTSGSRYEQYF TGTGCCAGTAGTATACGGACTAGCGGGAGTAGGTACGAGCAGTACTTC
NA NA TRBJ2-7 TRBV7-8 CASSLGLSSYEQYF TGTGCCAGCAGCTTAGGATTGAGCTCCTACGAGCAGTACTTC
NA NA TRBJ1-2 TRBV7-3 CASSPRQGNGYTF TGTGCCAGCAGCCCCCGGCAGGGGAATGGCTACACCTTC
TRBD1 NA TRBJ2-7 TRBV10-3 CAISGQGDTYEQYF TGTGCCATCAGTGGACAGGGTGATACCTACGAGCAGTACTTC
NA few TRBJ2-5 TRBV5-8 CASSPDSTGLGETQYF TGTGCCAGCAGCCCAGACTCCACAGGTCTCGGAGAGACCCAGTACTTC
NA NA TRBJ1-3 TRBV19 CASRGTDTAGNTIYF TGTGCCAGTAGAGGGACGGATACTGCTGGAAACACCATATATTTT
NA NA TRBJ2-2 TRBV9 CASSAMIGTKNTGELFF TGTGCCAGCAGCGCTATGATCGGGACAAAGAACACCGGGGAGCTGTTTTTT
TRBD1 NA TRBJ1-2 TRBV7-2 CASIITGQGAGYTF TGTGCCAGCATCATTACGGGACAGGGCGCTGGCTACACCTTC
TRBD1 NA TRBJ2-7 TRBV7-2 CASRATGGYPGEEQYF TGTGCCAGCAGAGCAACAGGGGGCTACCCCGGAGAGGAGCAGTACTTC
NA NA TRBJ1-4 TRBV11-2 CASSRDGGWVEKLFF TGTGCCAGCAGCAGAGACGGGGGATGGGTTGAAAAACTGTTTTTT
TRBD1 NA TRBJ1-2 TRBV27 CASSKGTGPNYGYTF TGTGCCAGCAGCAAGGGGACAGGGCCTAACTATGGCTACACCTTC
NA NA TRBJ1-3 TRBV5-1 CASSLRGASSGNTIYF TGCGCCAGCAGCTTGCGGGGGGCAAGCTCTGGAAACACCATATATTTT
NA once TRBJ2-1 TRBV5-4 CASRVETRSYNEQFF TGTGCCAGCAGGGTCGAGACTAGATCCTACAATGAGCAGTTCTTC
NA once TRBJ2-3 TRBV6-5 CASRDTAFTDTQYF TGTGCCAGCAGGGACACCGCGTTCACAGATACGCAGTATTTT
NA NA TRBJ1-2 TRBV6-5 CASSYSPGANYGYTF TGTGCCAGCAGTTACTCGCCGGGGGCGAACTATGGCTACACCTTC
TRBD2 NA TRBJ2-5 TRBV7-3 CASSLMGLAGEETQYF TGTGCCAGCAGCCTGATGGGACTAGCGGGCGAAGAGACCCAGTACTTC
NA NA TRBJ2-7 TRBV7-2 CASSWGPQGGYEQYF TGTGCCAGCAGCTGGGGACCTCAAGGGGGTTACGAGCAGTACTTC
NA NA TRBJ2-5 TRBV5-1 CASSLDMGEETQYF TGCGCCAGCAGCTTGGACATGGGGGAAGAGACCCAGTACTTC
NA once TRBJ1-6 TRBV9 CASSIQPTSGVSPLHF TGTGCCAGCAGCATTCAACCGACAAGCGGGGTTTCACCCCTCCACTTT
NA NA TRBJ2-2 TRBV9 CASSVVMTGELFF TGTGCCAGCAGCGTAGTAATGACCGGGGAGCTGTTTTTT
TRBD2 NA TRBJ2-1 TRBV6-4 CASSVTSGRTYNEQFF TGTGCCAGCAGTGTCACTAGCGGGAGGACCTACAATGAGCAGTTCTTC
NA NA TRBJ2-2 TRBV7-3 CASSLNQSPGELFF TGTGCCAGCAGCTTAAACCAATCCCCCGGGGAGCTGTTTTTT
NA NA TRBJ1-3 TRBV27 CASSFSGRRPNTIYF TGTGCCAGCAGTTTCTCAGGTCGTCGTCCAAACACCATATATTTT
NA NA TRBJ2-1 TRBV19 CASSIPGNEQFF TGTGCCAGTAGTATTCCGGGGAATGAGCAGTTCTTC
NA NA TRBJ1-1 TRBV19 CASSNPAVWGAQDTEAFF TGTGCCAGTAGTAACCCCGCGGTCTGGGGAGCGCAAGACACTGAAGCTTTCTTT
TRBD2 NA TRBJ2-1 TRBV19 CASSILAGAKDEQFF TGTGCCAGTAGTATTCTAGCGGGAGCAAAGGATGAGCAGTTCTTC
NA NA TRBJ1-4 TRBV27 CASSLSRANEKLFF TGTGCCAGCAGTTTAAGCAGGGCTAATGAAAAACTGTTTTTT
NA NA TRBJ2-1 TRBV4-3 CASSQVRGNEQFF TGCGCCAGCAGCCAAGTACGAGGGAATGAGCAGTTCTTC
NA NA TRBJ2-2 TRBV7-2 CASSLVGRTGELFF TGTGCCAGCAGCTTGGTAGGGCGAACCGGGGAGCTGTTTTTT